These 13 T cell receptor beta chains originate from one sample sequenced in a study of T cells in Graves' hyperthyroidism and ophthalmopathy. RNA transcripts gave rise to amplified TCR beta CDR3 regions. Initially, a first-round RT-PCR of the TCR CDR3 employed the HTBI primer set. A single record per CDR3 protein comes from TCRdb applying MiXCR to the multiplex PCR reads. Of around 340,000 distinct CDR3 sequences in the sample, around 13% were seen once. Sequences were obtained from blood. These receptor sequences come from a woman aged 30 to 39 with Graves' hyperthyroidism.

This clonotype was found many times. This chain connects TRBV10-3 to TRBJ2-5, with a possible D match to TRBD1 (6 bases). Germline V gene lookup returns CDR1 ENHRY and CDR2 SYGVKD. V lost 5 bases and J lost 4, with 17 bases in between. The CDR3 covers 15 residues. The CDR3 reads CAISNGQRKGETQYF. The CDR3 coding sequence is TGTGCCATCAGTAACGGACAGAGAAAGGGAGAGACCCAGTACTTC.

This chain uses TRBV7-2 with TRBJ1-6, with a tentative D call TRBD1 (6 bases). Germline V gene lookup returns CDR1 SGHTA and CDR2 FQGNSA. V lost 5 bases, J lost 10 bases, and 12 bases lay in between. This CDR3 region has 13 residues. DNA of the CDR3: TGTGCCAGCAGCCCATCAGGGGCCTCACCCCTCCACTTT. It translates to CASSPSGASPLHF.

V and J are TRBV24-1 and TRBJ2-1; a possible D gene is TRBD1 (5 bases). The germline CDR1 and CDR2 sequences are KGHDR and SFDVKD. This CDR3 is 16 amino acids long. V was trimmed by 4 bases and J by 0 bases, leaving 12 bases between them. The CDR3 sequence is CATSEGQGLSYNEQFF. The DNA for the CDR3 is TGTGCCACCAGTGAGGGGCAGGGTCTCTCCTACAATGAGCAGTTCTTC.

This clonotype was found a few times. The genes are TRBV29-1 and TRBJ2-5; D is undetermined. This CDR3 is built from 13 residues. The germline gives CDR1 SQVTM, CDR2 ANQGSEA. Trimming left V 4 bases short and J 2 bases short, with 11 bases between. The CDR3 DNA follows: TGCAGCGTTGGTTCCCGCAGGCAAGAGACCCAGTACTTC. It specifies CSVGSRRQETQYF.

The rearrangement uses TRBV6-1 and TRBJ2-5; TRBD2 aligns across 9 bases. V lost 6 bases to trimming and J lost 13 bases; unmatched junction nucleotides: 9. The CDR3 consists of 12 residues. Germline CDR1 and CDR2: MNHNS and SASEGT. The CDR3 sequence: CASRKGLATLYF. In nucleotides, the CDR3 is TGTGCCAGCAGAAAAGGACTAGCGACACTGTACTTC.

This clonotype was observed a single time. This chain links TRBV30 with TRBJ2-3, with D perhaps TRBD2 (6 bases). The CDR3 totals 20 residues. Germline V gene lookup returns CDR1 GTSNPN and CDR2 SVGIG (reference sequence). The germline V and J ends were trimmed by 3 bases and 2 bases, with 30 bases remaining between them. The CDR3 region is CAWRDLIREVAVRSTDTQYF. The DNA for the CDR3 is TGTGCCTGGAGAGATCTGATCCGCGAAGTAGCGGTGAGGTCCACAGATACGCAGTATTTT.

This clonotype was seen repeatedly, ten times or more. The rearrangement joins TRBV3-1 to TRBJ2-1, with a tentative D call TRBD2 (5 bases). Germline V gene sequence: CDR1 LGHDT, CDR2 YNNKEL (reference sequence). CDR3 length equals 14 residues. Deletions cut 0 bases from V and 6 bases from J, with 9 bases between. DNA of the CDR3: TGTGCCAGCAGCCAAGATCCGGGGAGCAATGAGCAGTTCTTC. The encoded protein is CASSQDPGSNEQFF.

This clonotype was picked up a small number of times. The chain carries TRBV12-3 or TRBV12-4 and TRBJ1-3; D remains unclear. This CDR3 is 12 amino acids long. V was clipped by 7 bases and J by 2 bases, with 6 bases between them. The CDR3 reads CASKSPGNTIYF. The CDR3 bases are TGTGCCAGCAAGTCCCCTGGAAACACCATATATTTT.

This sequence joins TRBV11-2 and TRBJ2-3, with 7 bases fitting TRBD2. Per germline, CDR1 SGHAT and CDR2 FQNNGV. This CDR3 spans 16 amino acids. J lost 3 bases, V lost 4 bases, and 10 bases had no gene match. In nucleotides, the CDR3 is TGTGCCAGCAGCTCTGGCCAGGGAGGGTCGACAGATACGCAGTATTTT. This translates into CASSSGQGGSTDTQYF.

The chain is built from TRBV28 and TRBJ2-6; D is possibly TRBD1 (5 bases). Trimming removed 5 bases from V and 1 base from J, with 9 bases in between. This CDR3 spans 15 amino acids. Germline V gene data show CDR1 as MDHEN and CDR2 as SYDVKM. The CDR3 DNA reads as TGTGCCAGCAGTATCAGGGTTTCTGGGGCCAACGTCCTGACTTTC. It yields the protein CASSIRVSGANVLTF.

Here the CDR3 DNA reads TGTGCCAGCAGCTCACAAAGGAGAGATACGCAGTATTTT. Its protein product is CASSSQRRDTQYF. This sequence joins TRBV13 and TRBJ2-3; D is unclear. V shed 4 bases and J shed 5 bases, with 10 bases lying between them. Germline CDR1 is PRHDT and CDR2 is FYEKMQ (reference sequence). The CDR3 is 13 amino acids.

This clonotype occurred many times. The gene calls are TRBV18 and TRBJ1-1, with 7 bases fitting TRBD1. The J segment lost 7 bases and the V segment lost 2 bases, leaving 4 bases of the junction unmatched. The CDR3 spans 13 residues. The V gene's germline CDR1 is KGHSH and CDR2 LQKENI. The CDR3 DNA reads TGTGCCAGCTCACCAGGACAGGCCCTTGAAGCTTTCTTT. This sequence encodes CASSPGQALEAFF.

This clonotype has only a few counts. This chain uses TRBV9 with TRBJ2-7; either TRBD1 or TRBD2 may supply D (5 bases each). The CDR3 spans 15 residues. With 4 bases removed from V and 2 bases from J, the gap between germline ends came to 16 bases. The V gene's germline CDR1 is SGDLS and CDR2 YYNGEE. The CDR3 DNA follows: TGTGCCAGCAGCCAAAGGGACGGGAAGGCCTACGAGCAGTACTTC. Translating it yields CASSQRDGKAYEQYF.